One and the same sample provided the 2 T cell receptor beta chains below, sequenced in a study of identical twins. One entry per CDR3 protein, called by TCRdb with MiXCR from the 5' RACE reads. Here the sample spans some 1,700,000 distinct CDR3 sequences, around 29% being singletons. Sequencing was carried out using cord blood. All receptors derive from a newborn girl in good health.

Regarding this clonotype: The conserved closing phenylalanine or tryptophan is absent in this CDR3, likely reflecting a read error. The chain has TRBV7-8 and TRBJ1-5; D perhaps matches TRBD1 (5 bases). Germline lookup yields CDR1 SGHVS and CDR2 FQNEAQ. Trimming took 2 bases from V and 9 from J, leaving 11 bases between them. This CDR3 has 13 residues. CDR3: CASSLQGLAPQHL. The CDR3 nucleotides are TGTGCCAGCAGCTTACAGGGCTTAGCGCCCCAGCATCTT.

The sample holds many counts of this clonotype. The chain couples TRBV9 to TRBJ2-2, with no clear D. Germline CDR1 is SGDLS and CDR2 is YYNGEE. The V end was cut by 4 bases, the J end by 2 bases, with 6 bases between. The CDR3 is 13 amino acids. CDR3 residues: CASSSQNTGELFF. The CDR3 DNA reads as TGTGCCAGCAGCTCACAAAACACCGGGGAGCTGTTTTTT.